The entry below gives a single T cell receptor (beta chain) sequence along with its context. It has no known antigen specificity. The CDR3 holds 13 amino acids from the cysteine to the phenylalanine. Only the CDR3 part of the read is kept: 39 bases, read in frame from the first base. At the junction V is shortened by 0 bases and J by 11 bases; bases outside the gene matches: 7. According to the germline V gene, CDR1 reads SGHRS and CDR2 reads YFSETQ. This sample was taken from a study of cytomegalovirus exposure and HLA in healthy donors (dated by TCRdb to 2017 to 2019). Some background on the complete study: An earlier analysis of several hundred of the donors reported 276 Gb of sequence data and 95 million to 120 million unique TCR beta sequences obtained from about 170 million T cells. An early release covering roughly 640 HLA-typed donors comprised about 300 gigabases of sequencing data and 85 million to 100 million unique TCR sequences. Among the approximately 400 genotyped donors, 81% belonged to the genetic ancestry cluster associated with self-reported Caucasian donors. The study aimed to test whether signatures of past pathogen exposure could be identified by cataloging public T cell receptors. The study used immunosequencing to profile the T cell repertoires of under 700 subjects and linked those repertoires to cytomegalovirus serostatus. Besides the first cohort of hundreds of subjects, a separate validation cohort made up of roughly 120 different subjects was used. To predict cytomegalovirus infection status, the study brought together high-throughput TCR immunosequencing, statistical association of individual TCRs with disease status, and machine learning. A later analysis re-analyzed previously published TCR beta repertoires from approximately 670 donors and added high-resolution HLA genotyping to study TCR occurrence patterns. Rather than using new phenotypic data, the later analysis identified candidate immune exposures from TCR beta sequences and from how often those sequences occurred across donors. In an earlier analysis of more than 550 of the donors, high-throughput TCR beta sequencing was used to judge whether each TCR beta V gene segment behaved as functional or pseudogenic. Alongside the repertoire data, information on donor age, sex, ethnicity and CMV serostatus was compiled. Genome-wide SNP genotypes for about 65% of the roughly 670 donors were used in a later genetic analysis, which treated that subset as a discovery cohort. All discovery cohort repertoires had been generated using a single sequencing platform. Both class I and class II loci were covered by HLA typing, at four-digit resolution. Typing coverage differed by locus: A, B, C, DRB1 and DQB1 were typed in roughly 629-640 donors, DQA1 in 522, DPA1 in 600 to 610, and DPB1 in just under 490. Four or five DR-DQ haplotypes were handled as single units for association and clustering because linkage in the cohort was strong. Across around 400 genotyped donors of the cohort, an average of roughly 250,000 unique TCR beta nucleotide sequences per donor were sequenced, and around 19% of those sequences were non-productive. Study-level results and caveats: Most CMV-associated TCR beta chains appeared to be HLA-restricted in a later analysis, and the HLA associations seemed to be driven largely by CMV exposure. In a later analysis, several top co-occurrence clusters were reported to appear linked to parvovirus B19, influenza, CMV and Epstein-Barr virus. Compared with the roughly 700-donor mean, donors in an Asian-associated ancestry cluster had fewer N-insertions in productive TCRs, according to a later genetic analysis. A further reported finding was that TCR beta sequences accurately predicted the HLA-A and HLA-B alleles for most subjects in the first cohort. CMV serostatus was the only immune exposure information available for the cohort. In the study, around 150 TCR beta chains were listed as associated with cytomegalovirus. A later analysis associated about 17,000 TCR beta sequences with specific HLA alleles at a false discovery rate of 0.05. Roughly uniform sequencing depth across donors was assumed in presence/absence analyses, although this assumption may not hold. A group of highly shared sequence variants was considered likely to be a technical artifact of the sequencing pipeline. It was suggested by the authors that the approach could potentially be generalized to other disease states and immunological phenotypes. In a later analysis, the rate of TCR association differed among HLA loci, with DRB1 alleles having the most associated TCRs and HLA-C alleles having the fewest. A few of the identified cytomegalovirus-associated TCR beta chains were confirmed in vitro to be specific for cytomegalovirus antigens. Most TCR sequences were observed very rarely across donors, whereas some public TCRs were present in many individuals. When HLA alleles, especially DR and DQ, strongly co-occurred, TCR associations were difficult to assign to individual alleles. Only TCR beta chains were sequenced in this cohort, and the absence of alpha or paired-chain data limited detectable features. In both the original and validation cohorts, the classifier was reported to diagnose cytomegalovirus status with high specificity and sensitivity. Broadly in line with IMGT annotations, most TCR beta V segments showed up in productive rearrangements about 87% or about 30% of the time in an earlier analysis of 450 to 600 of the donors. A later genetic analysis associated a missense DCLRE1C variant with V-gene and J-gene trimming of TCR beta chains, and an independent cohort replicated the association. HLA typing was unavailable for some donors at each locus, so association tests used only the typed subset. Correlated functional status among segregating V segments might be attributable to linkage disequilibrium, but an unknown experimental factor could not be ruled out. Compared with equally common non-associated chains, HLA-associated TCR beta chains in a later analysis were more clonally expanded and had lower generation probabilities. Because the 87-base-pair reads could not distinguish some IMGT-functional V segments, including TRBV6-2 and TRBV6-3, those segments were excluded. The earlier analysis of fewer than 750 of the donors excluded approximately 15 rarely observed V segments, including chromosome 9 orphons, because counts were too low.

To prepare the library, the immunoSEQ multiplex PCR assay was applied. For the multiplex PCR, a mixture combining 60 forward primers for TCR Vbeta segments and 13 reverse primers for TCR Jbeta segments was used. Amplification of the CDR3 region of rearranged TCR beta genes was performed with a multiplex PCR assay on genomic DNA. Amplified TCR beta libraries were sequenced as 87-base-pair reads on the Illumina HiSeq System. The authors' analysis ran thus. Across the 500 to 850 repertoires, a later analysis counted tens of millions of unique TCR beta chains, roughly 11 million of which were shared by at least two donors. To remove PCR and sequencing errors, raw reads were error-corrected and collapsed into unique sequences using a nearest-neighbor algorithm that merged closely related sequences. To assign V, D and J gene segments, CDR3 sequences were aligned to IMGT reference sequences. Each retained sequence needed at least a six-nucleotide match to both a V gene segment and a J gene segment. Rearrangements were classified as productive when the CDR3 lacked stop codons and remained in frame with V and J, and all other rearrangements were classified as non-productive. CDR3 was defined according to IMGT convention as the region running from the second conserved V-encoded cysteine to the conserved J-encoded phenylalanine. Sequences without an unambiguous match to a single V gene segment were excluded from the earlier analysis of several hundred of the donors. In an earlier analysis of almost 600 of the donors, a V segment was called functional when productive rearrangements were above 56.7%, and segregating when the standard deviation between donors exceeded 5%. A statistical classification framework was built to diagnose cytomegalovirus status from the catalog of TCR beta chain sequences. In a later analysis, TCR nucleotide sequences were compared against IMGT/GENE-DB human TR gene sequences so that V and J genes could be assigned. A later analysis assigned CDR3 sequences and most-parsimonious VDJ recombination scenarios with the TCRdist pipeline. In a later analysis, every TCR beta chain was defined by the combination of its CDR3 amino acid sequence and its V-gene family, and reads without a unique V-gene family were dropped. As a way to deal with suspected cross-contamination and a sequencing artifact, a later analysis dropped more than 500 nucleotide sequences that were highly shared and had low generation probability. For each public chain, a later analysis derived a clonal expansion index from normalized ranks of inferred template counts within each repertoire. A later analysis computed generation probabilities with a VDJ recombination model fitted to out-of-frame rearrangements, and checked the results against IGoR. A later analysis scored TCR-TCR, TCR-HLA and TCR-CMV co-occurrence with hypergeometric tests, applying a repertoire-size bias correction to TCR pairs. A later analysis estimated false discovery rates by permuting HLA or CMV assignments 20 times. A later analysis grouped co-occurring TCRs with DBSCAN, adding TCRdist sequence similarity when clustering within HLA-allele-positive subsets. Co-occurrence clustering excluded repertoires with fewer than 30,000 or more than 120,000 public chains, plus five with anomalous nucleotide sharing. TCRdb re-hosts the immuneACCESS table, in-frame sequences only. Its copies lack some clones; in the studies checked, an unresolved V gene accounts for under half of them, and the cause for the rest is not known. V, J and clone size were drawn from that table, and D and trimming were deduced from the DNA. This sample's clone table shows under 70,000 clones. Roughly an eighth of the sample goes to the ten largest clones.

The cohort comprised 550 to 700 healthy bone marrow donors. Cohort members were all nominally healthy when sampled, although unrecorded immune exposures were likely present. The donor was CMV seropositive and was included in the group of some 290 seropositive cohort members. Each donor provided a peripheral blood sample, and peripheral blood mononuclear cells were used for TCR beta sequencing. The Qiagen DNeasy Blood Extraction Kit was used to extract genomic DNA from the blood cell samples. The receptor comes from a woman aged 30 to 39 in good health and CMV-seropositive. The sequenced sample consisted of PBMCs. The sequence joins TRBV5-1 to TRBJ1-2; 7 bases in the middle match TRBD1. The bases are TGCGCCAGCAGCTTGGGGCAGGGGGGATTTTACACCTTC. This sequence encodes CASSLGQGGFYTF. Full variable domain (CDR3 extended with the reference TRBV5-1 and TRBJ1-2 proteins): KAGVTQTPRYLIKTRGQQVTLSCSPISGHRSVSWYQQTPGQGLQFLFEYFSETQRNKGNFPGRFSGRQFSNSRSEMNVSTLELGDSALYLCASSLGQGGFYTFGSGTRLTVV.